What follows are 2 T cell receptor beta chains derived from one specimen sequenced in a study of siplizumab effects on memory and regulatory T cells. Here immunoSEQ multiplex PCR was the method, and the copy in TCRdb shows in-frame clones only, minus some. The sample lists about 100,000 clones, over 90% occurring once. Sequencing was done on a sample of non-Treg CD4+ T cells sorted from blood. The receptors were gathered from a human donor in good health.

There are many counts of this clone. Its ends do not fully match the called genes, so a read error is possible. This sequence joins TRBV7-7 and TRBJ2-2; TRBD1 matches 9 bases. This CDR3 is built from 14 residues. Looked up from germline, CDR1 is SSHAT and CDR2 is FNYEAQ (reference sequence). This CDR3 is CASSARTGVGELFF. CDR3 sequence (DNA): TGTGCTAGCAGCGCACGGACAGGGGTGGGGGAGCTGTTTTTT.

The chain joins TRBV28 to TRBJ2-1; D unresolved. The ends were cut back, 7 bases at V and 0 bases at J, with 16 bases in the middle. The germline V gene encodes CDR1 MDHEN and CDR2 SYDVKM. The CDR3 extends over 16 amino acids. The CDR3: CASKLFPRSSYNEQFF. The CDR3 DNA follows: TGTGCCAGCAAGTTATTTCCTCGGAGCTCCTACAATGAGCAGTTCTTC.